This TCR beta chain came from a study of PD-1 blockade in mismatch repair-deficient tumors. Study in general: Patients had eleven to twelve mismatch repair-deficient cancer types, all previously treated and progressing.

Study-wide results and caveats: Tumor-resident clones, often absent from pretreatment blood, expanded after pembrolizumab and then contracted.

PCR or immunohistochemistry showed mismatch repair deficiency in every enrolled patient. This table comes from immunoSEQ multiplex PCR, and its TCRdb copy is limited to in-frame clones, with some not included. The sample carries approximately 79,000 clones, 70% to 90% recorded once. Comment on this clone: Its antigen is unidentified.

Specimen: peripheral blood, collected 44 weeks after starting pembrolizumab. This clonotype was sampled from an adult with mismatch repair-deficient cancer.

CDR3 DNA sequence: TGTGCCAGCAGTGGACGTGAGACCCAGTACTTC. Its protein is CASSGRETQYF. The chain carries TRBV2 and TRBJ2-5; D is uncertain. The CDR3 loop spans 11 amino acids. Trimming left V 4 bases short and J 5 bases short, with 5 bases between. CDR1 is SNHLY, CDR2 FYNNEI, per germline.